A selection of T cell receptor beta chains follows, all from one sample in a study of monozygotic twins with inflammatory bowel disease. TCRdb reprocessed the 5' RACE reads; each CDR3 protein has one entry and no DNA is given. The sample data list some 150,000 distinct CDR3 sequences. Sequenced sample: blood. These receptors came from a human donor with ulcerative colitis or Crohn's disease, or a healthy co-twin of an affected twin (not recorded which). Both conserved end residues are part of each CDR3. Where a row states a size, it is once, few, many or the class of an expanded clone; other rows omit it.

>TRBJ2-1|TRBV20-1|-
CSAFRLAGGDNEQFF
>TRBJ1-3|TRBV14|-
CASSQRTSLAGNTIYF
>TRBJ2-5|TRBV10-3|-
CAISEPNQETQYF
>TRBJ1-2|TRBV28|-
CASSLTGDYGYTF
>TRBJ2-7|TRBV29-1|medium-sized
CSGIKNYEQYF
>TRBJ2-7|TRBV6-2/TRBV6-3|-
CASRRDRNPYEQYF
>TRBJ2-3|TRBV4-2|-
CASSQDGKSTDTQYF
>TRBJ2-6|TRBV12-3/TRBV12-4|-
CASSPSGGANVLTF
>TRBJ2-5|TRBV5-6|-
CASSLATGAETQYF
>TRBJ1-2|TRBV6-2/TRBV6-3|-
CASSYAGGRRFYGYTF
>TRBJ1-5|TRBV29-1|-
CSVTDFSNQPQHF
>TRBJ2-1|TRBV14|-
CATTAEKYNEQFF
>TRBJ1-1|TRBV28|-
CASSNGQVNTEAFF
>TRBJ2-7|TRBV5-1|-
CASSPGLAGEYEQYF
>TRBJ2-3|TRBV5-5|-
CASSLVTARGTDTQYF
>TRBJ2-7|TRBV6-5|-
CASSSQLGLAGARSYEQYF
>TRBJ1-1|TRBV7-9|-
CASSFGGGENTEAFF
>TRBJ2-7|TRBV5-1|-
CASSLGGQNYEQYF
>TRBJ2-7|TRBV5-4|-
CASSLGTDSYEQYF
>TRBJ2-3|TRBV5-1|-
CASSSHPNTDTQYF
>TRBJ2-2|TRBV7-2|-
CASSLDIGELFF
>TRBJ2-5|TRBV20-1|-
CSAPATGTSGQETQYF
>TRBJ2-1|TRBV20-1|-
CSARGLGASRGYNEQFF
>TRBJ1-1|TRBV29-1|-
CSVEVGRPEAFF
>TRBJ1-5|TRBV28|-
CASSLFGVYSNQPQHF
>TRBJ1-3|TRBV6-5|-
CASSDSGTGGSGNTIYF
>TRBJ2-3|TRBV5-4|-
CASSFYRDYTDTQYF
>TRBJ2-7|TRBV5-1|-
CASSTFASEQYF
>TRBJ1-2|TRBV20-1|-
CSASPGPHGYTF
>TRBJ2-1|TRBV6-1|-
CASTPEGLASHNEQFF
>TRBJ1-1|TRBV5-1|-
CASSDYRDGSNLIEAFF
>TRBJ2-3|TRBV9|-
CASSVAGQYATQYF
>TRBJ2-2|TRBV7-6|-
CASSKGPGQGFAGELFF
>TRBJ1-2|TRBV18|-
CASSPEGDYGYTF
>TRBJ1-2|TRBV4-2|-
CASSQGWTSEGYGYTF
>TRBJ2-5|TRBV20-1|-
CSAGQREETQYF
>TRBJ2-5|TRBV29-1|-
CSVAPGQVQETQYF
>TRBJ2-1|TRBV28|-
CASIEEYEQFF
>TRBJ2-2|TRBV5-6|-
CASSLGLAGGITGELFF
>TRBJ2-4|TRBV12-3/TRBV12-4|-
CASSPATGSKNIQYF
>TRBJ2-7|TRBV9|-
CASSVGGGTYEQYF
>TRBJ2-1|TRBV20-1|-
CSAREQGRVRDEQFF
>TRBJ1-3|TRBV9|-
CASSVEEGRGNTIYF
>TRBJ2-3|TRBV4-3|-
CASSQREVRFSSTDTQYF